This TCR beta chain was documented in a study of Ad26.COV2.S vaccination and SARS-CoV-2 variants. Findings and caveats of the study: Measurement of non-spike TCR breadth gave similar results in vaccine and placebo recipients.

The CDR3 totals 17 residues. The ends lost 4 bases at V and 4 bases at J; junction bases unmatched: 10. Germline loops: CDR1 SGHRS, CDR2 YFSETQ. Treatment reported: around 19 received Ad26.COV2.S at low or high dose, single or two shots; about five received placebo; per-sample allocation not given. Day 63 after the first vaccine or placebo injection was the time point for sampling. An adult of 18-55 years in Boston served as donor. Libraries were prepared by immunoSEQ multiplex PCR; TCRdb keeps only in-frame clonotypes and omits some of them. Of 250,000 or so clones listed, roughly 87% are singletons. On this clone itself: The antigen remains unidentified.

This sequence originates from a person aged 18-60 years who received the Ad26.COV2.S COVID-19 vaccine or a placebo. The chain recombines TRBV5-1 with TRBJ2-1; the match to TRBD2 covers 11 bases. The material was peripheral blood, obtained in a trial of Ad26.COV2.S vaccine versus placebo. CDR3 nucleotides: TGCGCCAGCAGCCCCACCGTCCTAGCGGGGGGATACAATGAGCAGTTCTTC. Amino acid sequence: CASSPTVLAGGYNEQFF.